This T cell receptor beta chain is drawn from a study of OX40 agonist ivuxolimab in advanced cancers. In the study overall: Patients were dosed with the agonistic anti-OX40 (CD134) antibody ivuxolimab. Points from the study as a whole: Researchers did not establish what antigens the expanded peripheral T cells target.

The junction had 16 bases not matched to a gene; V was cut back by 4 bases and J by 7 bases. This CDR3 region has 17 residues. CDR1 is SGHTS, CDR2 YDEGEE, per germline. As concerns this clone: Its antigen remains unidentified.

Peripheral blood came from all dose cohorts at three timepoints. The table came from immunoSEQ multiplex PCR; TCRdb's copy has only in-frame clones and leaves some out. The data contain tens of thousands of clones, approximately 92% of them singletons. This chain links TRBV5-8 with TRBJ2-1, with 8 bases lining up with TRBD2. This sample comprised CD4+ or CD8+ T cells sorted from blood, obtained in a trial of the OX40 agonist ivuxolimab. The source is an adult with an advanced solid tumor such as melanoma, head and neck, liver or kidney cancer. The CDR3 sequence: CASSLTWFGGRSNEQFF. The CDR3 nucleotides read TGTGCCAGCAGCCTGACTTGGTTTGGCGGGAGGAGTAATGAGCAGTTCTTC.